This T cell receptor (beta chain) appears in the sequencing data of a study of regulatory T cells in long-lasting Graves disease. In germline, CDR1 is SGHNT, CDR2 YENEEA. This CDR3 contains 15 residues. V was trimmed by 3 bases and J by 3 bases, leaving 12 bases between them. Relying on iRepertoire HTBI primers and Arm-PCR of CDR3 regions, the team built TCR beta libraries. TCRdb processed the multiplex PCR reads anew with MiXCR; each CDR3 protein has one entry. The table lists around 400,000 distinct CDR3 sequences, approximately 16% of them singletons, with approximately 8% in the top ten. This clonotype came up many times. This sample's time point: newly diagnosed GD, antithyroid drugs for less than 3 months. Extracted PBMC RNA gave rise to the TCR library. The same data also contributed to another study, on T cells in Graves' hyperthyroidism and ophthalmopathy.

The starting material was peripheral blood mononuclear cells (PBMCs), obtained at new diagnosis, from a patient treated with antithyroid drugs. The V gene is TRBV11-3, the J gene TRBJ2-1; tentative D call: TRBD2 (5 bases). The origin of this receptor is a woman aged 40 to 50 with Graves disease. The CDR3: CASSFPGSIYNEQFF. CDR3 nucleotides: TGTGCCAGCAGCTTCCCGGGAAGTATCTACAATGAGCAGTTCTTC.